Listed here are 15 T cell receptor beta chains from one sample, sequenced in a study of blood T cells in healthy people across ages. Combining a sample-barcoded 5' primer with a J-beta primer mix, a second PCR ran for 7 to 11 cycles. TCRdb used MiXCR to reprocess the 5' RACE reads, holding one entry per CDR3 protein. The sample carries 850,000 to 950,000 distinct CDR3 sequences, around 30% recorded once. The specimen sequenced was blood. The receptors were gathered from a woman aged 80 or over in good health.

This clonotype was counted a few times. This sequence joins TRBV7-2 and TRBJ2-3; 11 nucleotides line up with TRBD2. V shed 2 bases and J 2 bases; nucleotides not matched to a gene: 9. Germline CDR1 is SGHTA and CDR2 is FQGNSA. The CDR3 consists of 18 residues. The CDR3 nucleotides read TGTGCCAGCAGCTTATCTACGACTAGCGGGGCGGTCACAGATACGCAGTATTTT. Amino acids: CASSLSTTSGAVTDTQYF.

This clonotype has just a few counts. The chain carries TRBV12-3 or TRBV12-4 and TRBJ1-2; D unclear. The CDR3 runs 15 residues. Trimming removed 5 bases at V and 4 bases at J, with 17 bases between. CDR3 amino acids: CASSGYGPATYGYTF. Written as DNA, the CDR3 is TGTGCCAGCAGTGGCTATGGACCCGCTACCTATGGCTACACCTTC.

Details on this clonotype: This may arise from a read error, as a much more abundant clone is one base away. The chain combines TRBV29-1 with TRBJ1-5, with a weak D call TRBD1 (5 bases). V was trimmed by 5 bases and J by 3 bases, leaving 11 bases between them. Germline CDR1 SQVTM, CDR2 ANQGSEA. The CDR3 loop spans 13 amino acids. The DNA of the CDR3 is TGCAGCGTTATAGCAGGGCACAATCAGCCCCAGCATTTT. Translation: CSVIAGHNQPQHF.

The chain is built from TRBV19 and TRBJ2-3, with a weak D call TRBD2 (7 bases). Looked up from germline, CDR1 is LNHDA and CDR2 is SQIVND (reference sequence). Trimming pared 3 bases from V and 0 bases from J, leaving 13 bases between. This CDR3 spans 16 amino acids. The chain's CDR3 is CASSMGGRGSTDTQYF. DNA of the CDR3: TGTGCCAGTAGTATGGGGGGGCGGGGAAGCACAGATACGCAGTATTTT.

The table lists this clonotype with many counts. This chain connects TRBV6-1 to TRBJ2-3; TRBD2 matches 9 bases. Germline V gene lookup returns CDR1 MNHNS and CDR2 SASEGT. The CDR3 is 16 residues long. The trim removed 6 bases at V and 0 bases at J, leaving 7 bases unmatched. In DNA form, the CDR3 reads TGTGCCAGCAGATCGGGGCGGGGGGGGAGCACAGATACGCAGTATTTT. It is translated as CASRSGRGGSTDTQYF.

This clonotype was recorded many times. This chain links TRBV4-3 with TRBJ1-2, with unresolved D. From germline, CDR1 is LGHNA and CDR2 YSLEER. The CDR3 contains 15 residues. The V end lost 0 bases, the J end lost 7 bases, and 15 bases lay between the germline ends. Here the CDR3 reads CASSQEGTNRRGYTF. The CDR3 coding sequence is TGCGCCAGCAGCCAAGAGGGCACCAATCGGCGTGGCTACACCTTC.

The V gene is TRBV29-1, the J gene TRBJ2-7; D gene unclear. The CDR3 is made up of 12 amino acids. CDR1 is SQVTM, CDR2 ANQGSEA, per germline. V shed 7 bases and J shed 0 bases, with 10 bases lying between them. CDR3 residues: CSGGRSSYEQYF. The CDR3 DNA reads TGCAGCGGCGGAAGGAGCTCCTACGAGCAGTACTTC.

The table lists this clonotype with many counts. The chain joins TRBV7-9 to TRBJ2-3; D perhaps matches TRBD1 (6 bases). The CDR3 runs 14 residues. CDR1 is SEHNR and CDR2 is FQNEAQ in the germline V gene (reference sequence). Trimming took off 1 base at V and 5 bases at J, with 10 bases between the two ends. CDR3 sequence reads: CASSLDRVGDTQYF. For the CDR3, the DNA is TGTGCCAGCAGCTTAGACAGGGTTGGAGATACGCAGTATTTT. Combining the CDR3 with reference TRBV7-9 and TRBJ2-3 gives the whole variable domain DTGVSQNPRHKITKRGQNVTFRCDPISEHNRLYWYRQTLGQGPEFLTYFQNEAQLEKSRLLSDRFSAERPKGSFSTLEIQRTEQGDSAMYLCASSLDRVGDTQYFGPGTRLTVL.

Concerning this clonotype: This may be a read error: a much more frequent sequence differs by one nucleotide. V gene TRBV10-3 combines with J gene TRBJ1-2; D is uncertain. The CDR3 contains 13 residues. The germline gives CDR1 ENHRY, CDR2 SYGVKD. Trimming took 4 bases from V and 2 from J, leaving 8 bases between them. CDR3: CAISGIGNYGYTF. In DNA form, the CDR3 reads TGTGCCATCAGTGGAATAGGGAACTATGGCTACACCTTC.

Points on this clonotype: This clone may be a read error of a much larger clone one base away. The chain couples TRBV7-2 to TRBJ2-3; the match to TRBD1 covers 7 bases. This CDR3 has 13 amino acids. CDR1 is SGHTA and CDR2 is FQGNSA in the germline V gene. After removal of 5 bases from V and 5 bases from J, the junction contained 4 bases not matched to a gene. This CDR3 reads CASSLRQGDTQYF. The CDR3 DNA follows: TGTGCCAGCAGCCTCAGACAGGGAGATACGCAGTATTTT. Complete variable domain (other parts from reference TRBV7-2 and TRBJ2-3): GAGVSQSPSNKVTEKGKDVELRCDPISGHTALYWYRQSLGQGLEFLIYFQGNSAPDKSGLPSDRFSAERTGGSVSTLTIQRTQQEDSAVYLCASSLRQGDTQYFGPGTRLTVL.

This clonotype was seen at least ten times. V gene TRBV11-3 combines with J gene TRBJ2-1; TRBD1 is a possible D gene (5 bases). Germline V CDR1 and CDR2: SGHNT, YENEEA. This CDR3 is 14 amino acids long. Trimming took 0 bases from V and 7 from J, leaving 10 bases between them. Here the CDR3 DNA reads TGTGCCAGCAGCTTAGATGCAGGGAAGAATGAGCAGTTCTTC. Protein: CASSLDAGKNEQFF.

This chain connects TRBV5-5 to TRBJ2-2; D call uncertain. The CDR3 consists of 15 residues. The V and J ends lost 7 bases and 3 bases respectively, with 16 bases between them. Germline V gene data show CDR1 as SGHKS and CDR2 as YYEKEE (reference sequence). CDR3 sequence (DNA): TGTGCCAGCGGCTCAAGTGGGGTCGACACCGGGGAGCTGTTTTTT. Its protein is CASGSSGVDTGELFF. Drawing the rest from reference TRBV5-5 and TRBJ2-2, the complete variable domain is DAGVTQSPTHLIKTRGQQVTLRCSPISGHKSVSWYQQVLGQGPQFIFQYYEKEERGRGNFPDRFSARQFPNYSSELNVNALLLGDSALYLCASGSSGVDTGELFFGEGSRLTVL.

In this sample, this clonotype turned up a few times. The CDR3 DNA follows: TGCAGTGCTAGAATAGCGGGGGCAGATACGCAGTATTTT. Amino acids: CSARIAGADTQYF. The rearrangement uses TRBV20-1 and TRBJ2-3; 9 nucleotides match TRBD2. The CDR3 has 13 residues. With V trimmed by 2 bases and J by 4 bases, 1 base remained unmatched. Per germline, CDR1 DFQATT and CDR2 SNEGSKA (reference sequence).

The CDR3 coding sequence is TGCGCCAGCAGCATCTCCGGGACCTCTAATGAAAAACTGTTTTTT. Its translation: CASSISGTSNEKLFF. The J gene is TRBJ1-4, the V gene TRBV5-1; D may be TRBD1 (5 bases). Germline CDR1 reads SGHRS; CDR2 reads YFSETQ. The V end was cut by 4 bases, the J end by 3 bases, with 13 bases between. This CDR3 spans 15 amino acids.

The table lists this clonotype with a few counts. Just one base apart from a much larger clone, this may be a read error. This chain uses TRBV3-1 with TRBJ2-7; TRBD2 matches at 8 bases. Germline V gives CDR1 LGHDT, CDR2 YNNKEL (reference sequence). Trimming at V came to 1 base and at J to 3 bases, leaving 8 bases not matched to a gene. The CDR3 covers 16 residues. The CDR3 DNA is TGTGCCAGCAGCCAAGTGTTGGGCGGGGGGAGCTACGAGCAGTACTTC. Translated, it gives CASSQVLGGGSYEQYF.